The 16 T cell receptor beta chains below all came from one sample that was sequenced in a study of identical twins. TCRdb re-called the 5' RACE reads through MiXCR, storing one row per CDR3 protein. There are 640,000 or so distinct CDR3 sequences in the sample; around 5.7% occur only once, and 1.5% to 2% lies in the top ten. Sequencing was performed on naive T cells sorted from blood. These receptors originate from a young man in good health.

Only a few counts were recorded for this clonotype. This chain uses TRBV7-2 with TRBJ1-5; no reliable D call. Germline lookup yields CDR1 SGHTA and CDR2 FQGNSA. Trimming shortened V by 5 bases and J by 5 bases, and 16 bases separated the two germline ends. The CDR3 length is 15 residues. This CDR3 reads CASSPTGSSYQPQHF. CDR3 sequence (DNA): TGTGCCAGCAGCCCTACCGGGTCTTCTTATCAGCCCCAGCATTTT.

This clonotype was recorded a few times. At one end the junction does not follow the germline gene, possibly because of a read error. The J gene is TRBJ2-3, the V gene TRBV6-2 or TRBV6-3; possible D gene TRBD2, 5 bases. The CDR3 has 13 residues. Germline V gene sequence: CDR1 MNHEY, CDR2 SVGEGT. CDR3 DNA: TGTGCCTGCAGGCCCGAGGGCCCAGATACGCAGTATTTT. It encodes CACRPEGPDTQYF.

The rearrangement links TRBV4-1 to TRBJ2-4; TRBD2 might be the D (5 bases). CDR1 MGHRA and CDR2 YSYEKL come from the germline V gene. The V end lost 1 base, the J end lost 1 base, and 14 bases lay between the germline ends. This CDR3 region has 17 residues. The CDR3 reads CASSQVEAPKAKNIQYF. The CDR3 DNA reads as TGCGCCAGCAGCCAAGTGGAGGCTCCTAAGGCCAAAAACATTCAGTACTTC.

This clonotype was found many times. CDR3 bases: TGCAGTGCTAAAGATAGCGGGAGGGCCTACAATGAGCAGTTCTTC. It encodes CSAKDSGRAYNEQFF. The rearrangement uses TRBV20-1 and TRBJ2-1; the match to TRBD2 covers 11 bases. The ends lost 4 bases at V and 2 bases at J; junction bases unmatched: 4. CDR1 DFQATT and CDR2 SNEGSKA come from the germline V gene (reference sequence). The CDR3 runs 15 residues.

The chain couples TRBV7-9 to TRBJ2-5; 10 bases align to TRBD2. Germline CDR1 is SEHNR and CDR2 is FQNEAQ (reference sequence). There are 17 residues in the CDR3. After removal of 5 bases from V and 2 bases from J, the junction contained 11 bases not matched to a gene. This chain's CDR3 is CASSPWSTSGHQETQYF. The CDR3 DNA sequence: TGTGCCAGCAGCCCCTGGTCGACTAGCGGGCATCAAGAGACCCAGTACTTC.

The DNA of the CDR3 is TGCGCCAGCAGCCCACGACAGGGGGATTCCTACGAGCAGTACTTC. Translating gives CASSPRQGDSYEQYF. The genes are TRBV5-1 and TRBJ2-7; 9 nucleotides agree with TRBD1. The CDR3 covers 15 residues. CDR1 and CDR2 (germline): SGHRS, YFSETQ. V was pared by 4 bases and J by 1 base, with 6 bases of the junction left unmatched.

The rearrangement uses TRBV6-2 or TRBV6-3 and TRBJ2-3, with no clear D. The CDR3 length is 12 residues. Trimming cost V 6 bases and J 10 bases, with 14 bases left between them. Germline CDR1 MNHEY, CDR2 SVGEGT. This CDR3 reads CASSGAHKSQYF. CDR3 DNA: TGTGCCAGCAGCGGAGCTCATAAGTCGCAGTATTTT.

The chain uses TRBV5-1 and TRBJ2-7, with D perhaps TRBD2 (6 bases). Germline V lookup: CDR1 SGHRS, CDR2 YFSETQ. The CDR3 is 15 residues long. V lost 0 bases to trimming and J lost 5 bases, with 15 bases between them. The CDR3 here is CASSLESGRFHEQYV. For the CDR3, the DNA is TGCGCCAGCAGCTTGGAGTCAGGGAGGTTCCACGAGCAGTACGTC.

There are many counts of this clonotype. The chain employs TRBV20-1 and TRBJ2-1; maybe TRBD1 (6 bases). The CDR3 contains 15 residues. Germline V CDR1 and CDR2: DFQATT, SNEGSKA (reference sequence). Trimming removed 4 bases from V and 0 bases from J, with 13 bases in between. CDR3 DNA: TGCAGTGCTACGTTAGGGGGTAGCTCCTACAATGAGCAGTTCTTC. This encodes CSATLGGSSYNEQFF.

This clonotype was observed at least ten times. The V gene is TRBV11-1, the J gene TRBJ2-3, with 8 bases identical to TRBD2. V gave up 5 bases and J gave up 4 bases; unmatched junction bases: 11. CDR3 size: 16 residues. Germline loops: CDR1 SGHAT, CDR2 FQDESV (reference sequence). As DNA, the CDR3 is TGTGCCAGCAGCACACGGACTAGCCAATTGTCAGATACGCAGTATTTT. Translating it yields CASSTRTSQLSDTQYF.

The chain has TRBV7-9 and TRBJ1-1; 7 nucleotides agree with TRBD1. Germline V gene data show CDR1 as SEHNR and CDR2 as FQNEAQ (reference sequence). V was clipped by 6 bases and J by 4 bases; unmatched bases: 17. This CDR3 is built from 17 residues. CDR3 sequence reads: CASRHGGSGGIATEAFF. The CDR3, as DNA: TGTGCCAGCAGACACGGGGGTTCAGGGGGGATTGCCACTGAAGCTTTCTTT.

This clonotype was seen ten or more times. The chain links TRBV12-3 or TRBV12-4 to TRBJ2-3; D remains ambiguous. There are 15 residues in the CDR3. V lost 1 base and J 0 bases, leaving 8 bases between the germline ends. The CDR3 DNA sequence: TGTGCCAGCAGTTTAGAGGCTGCTAGCACAGATACGCAGTATTTT. This encodes CASSLEAASTDTQYF.

The chain carries TRBV27 and TRBJ2-3, with D unresolved. The CDR3 extends over 14 amino acids. CDR1 is MNHEY, CDR2 SMNVEV, per germline (reference sequence). V dropped 5 bases and J dropped 2 bases, with 11 bases sitting between them. As DNA, the CDR3 is TGTGCCAGCAGTCAACGAGGCGTCACAGATACGCAGTATTTT. Translated, it gives CASSQRGVTDTQYF.

This clonotype has more than one count but fewer than ten. V gene TRBV20-1 combines with J gene TRBJ2-3; TRBD2 might be the D (6 bases). Germline V gives CDR1 DFQATT, CDR2 SNEGSKA (reference sequence). The CDR3 has 16 residues. Trimming left V 5 bases short and J 4 bases short, with 22 bases between. The CDR3 DNA follows: TGCAGTGCTCGCTCCGGGACTTCAAACTCTGCAGATACGCAGTATTTT. This codes for CSARSGTSNSADTQYF.

This clonotype was seen at least ten times. The chain couples TRBV24-1 to TRBJ2-1, with a possible D match to TRBD2 (6 bases). V lost 4 bases and J 6 bases, leaving 15 bases between the germline ends. The CDR3 covers 15 residues. Germline-derived CDR1 and CDR2 are KGHDR and SFDVKD. The CDR3 nucleotides are TGTGCCACCAGTGAGGACGGGAGTGCGTTCAATGAGCAGTTCTTC. Its translation is CATSEDGSAFNEQFF.

This clonotype was observed at least ten times. The chain is built from TRBV7-8 and TRBJ2-1; the match to TRBD1 covers 8 bases. Trimming cost V 4 bases and J 10 bases; bases outside gene matches: 12. The CDR3 loop spans 15 amino acids. Germline V gene lookup returns CDR1 SGHVS and CDR2 FQNEAQ. CDR3 sequence: CASSSTGDFIVEQFF. The CDR3 DNA reads as TGTGCCAGCAGCTCGACAGGGGACTTCATCGTAGAGCAGTTCTTC.